This T cell receptor (beta chain) is drawn from a study of blood T cells in healthy people across ages. A second PCR, run for roughly 7 to 12 cycles, used a sample-barcoded 5' primer plus a J-beta primer mix. Each cDNA molecule, via a template-switch adaptor with 12 random nucleotides, was tagged. TCRdb called the 5' RACE reads again in MiXCR, with one record for every CDR3 protein. The data hold around 900,000 distinct CDR3 sequences, with 51% observed a single time. Per individual sample, total RNA of at least 5 micrograms was extracted. The germline gives CDR1 MNHEY, CDR2 SVGEGT. The CDR3 contains 14 residues. V trimming: 8 bases; J trimming: 5 bases; junction bases outside the gene matches: 12. Findings and limits, study-wide: Nothing was known about donor CMV status, and this possibly confounded expanded clonotype changes. Fewer expanded clones and more diversity marked long-lived versus aged donors.

This clonotype came up a few times. The antigen is unknown. The TCR originated in a woman aged 60-75 years in good health. This chain connects TRBV6-2 or TRBV6-3 to TRBJ2-7; TRBD2 matches at 7 bases. The sample taken for sequencing was blood. The CDR3 here is CASHPGGMSDEQYF. CDR3 DNA: TGTGCCAGCCACCCCGGGGGGATGTCGGACGAGCAGTACTTC.